Listed below are T cell receptor beta chains from one sample, sequenced in a study of cytomegalovirus exposure and HLA in healthy donors. Clones were read by immunoSEQ multiplex PCR, and TCRdb kept only the in-frame ones, dropping some. Counted here are tens of thousands of clones, 81% occurring once; the ten biggest clones make up about 1.2%. The material sequenced was PBMCs. All receptors come from a girl aged 2 to 9 in good health and CMV-seropositive. CDR3s include the opening cysteine and the closing phenylalanine or tryptophan. Each record gives: D gene, J gene, clone size, V gene, CDR3 DNA, CDR3 protein. D genes are given only for firm matches. Size tells how often a clone was seen (once, few, many) or the class of an expanded clone, and some rows leave it out.

d_gene: TRBD2; j_gene: TRBJ2-5; abundance: .; v_gene: TRBV7-9; CDR3nt: TGTGCCAGCAGCTCCCTAGCGGGACTTGAGACCCAGTACTTC; CDR3aa: CASSSLAGLETQYF
d_gene: TRBD1; j_gene: TRBJ1-5; abundance: .; v_gene: TRBV5-4; CDR3nt: TGTGCCAGCAGCTGGGGTGGTCCAGGGGGAATGGGCAATCAGCCCCAGCATTTT; CDR3aa: CASSWGGPGGMGNQPQHF
d_gene: TRBD1; j_gene: TRBJ1-1; abundance: .; v_gene: TRBV5-1; CDR3nt: TGCGCCAGCAGCCTGGGACAGTCTTACACTGAAGCTTTCTTT; CDR3aa: CASSLGQSYTEAFF
d_gene: TRBD1; j_gene: TRBJ1-2; abundance: .; v_gene: TRBV5-6; CDR3nt: TGTGCCAGCAGCTCGGGAAGATACCGGGACAGGGGGGACTATGGCTACACCTTC; CDR3aa: CASSSGRYRDRGDYGYTF
d_gene: .; j_gene: TRBJ1-4; abundance: few; v_gene: TRBV25-1; CDR3nt: TGTGCCAGCAGTGAACAAGCGGCAGGGGTAGCTAATGAAAAACTGTTTTTT; CDR3aa: CASSEQAAGVANEKLFF
d_gene: TRBD1; j_gene: TRBJ2-7; abundance: .; v_gene: TRBV7-2; CDR3nt: TGTGCCAGCAGCAACGGGACAGTGTACGAGCAGTACTTC; CDR3aa: CASSNGTVYEQYF
d_gene: TRBD2; j_gene: TRBJ2-1; abundance: once; v_gene: TRBV9; CDR3nt: TGTGCCAGCAGCGTAGCGGGACTAGATTTTGACCAGTTCTTC; CDR3aa: CASSVAGLDFDQFF
d_gene: TRBD1; j_gene: TRBJ1-1; abundance: .; v_gene: TRBV9; CDR3nt: TGTGCCAGCAGCAAGGGGGCTACTGGGGGGACTGAAGCTTTCTTT; CDR3aa: CASSKGATGGTEAFF
d_gene: .; j_gene: TRBJ1-5; abundance: .; v_gene: TRBV6-5; CDR3nt: TGTGCCAGCAGTTACTCAGGGGCCTTCAATCAGCCCCAGCATTTT; CDR3aa: CASSYSGAFNQPQHF
d_gene: .; j_gene: TRBJ2-3; abundance: .; v_gene: TRBV2; CDR3nt: TGTGCCAGCAGTGAAATGAAGTGGGCCACAGATACGCAGTATTTT; CDR3aa: CASSEMKWATDTQYF
d_gene: .; j_gene: TRBJ1-2; abundance: .; v_gene: TRBV6-5; CDR3nt: TGTGCCAGCAGTTACTCGGGAGAGCTATACTATGGCTACACCTTC; CDR3aa: CASSYSGELYYGYTF
d_gene: .; j_gene: TRBJ2-2; abundance: .; v_gene: TRBV4-2; CDR3nt: TGTGCCAGCAGCCAGGACCTAGCCGACAACACCGGGGAGCTGTTTTTT; CDR3aa: CASSQDLADNTGELFF
d_gene: .; j_gene: TRBJ1-1; abundance: .; v_gene: TRBV2; CDR3nt: TGTGCCAGCAGTGAAGCGTCGGTGGGGGTCTGGGGGGGCACTGAAGCTTTCTTT; CDR3aa: CASSEASVGVWGGTEAFF
d_gene: TRBD1; j_gene: TRBJ1-2; abundance: .; v_gene: TRBV5-1; CDR3nt: TGCGCCAGCAGTCCGGGACAGGGACGCGGCTACACCTTC; CDR3aa: CASSPGQGRGYTF
d_gene: TRBD2; j_gene: TRBJ2-1; abundance: .; v_gene: TRBV7-3; CDR3nt: TGTGCCAGCAGCTTAGGGAGGGGAGATGAGCAGTTCTTC; CDR3aa: CASSLGRGDEQFF
d_gene: .; j_gene: TRBJ1-5; abundance: .; v_gene: TRBV15; CDR3nt: TGTGCCACCAGCATCGGACAGTTTTATAGCAATCAGCCCCAGCATTTT; CDR3aa: CATSIGQFYSNQPQHF
d_gene: TRBD1; j_gene: TRBJ2-3; abundance: .; v_gene: TRBV5-1; CDR3nt: TGCGCCAGCAGCGTCGGTGGACAGGGGTACACAGATACGCAGTATTTT; CDR3aa: CASSVGGQGYTDTQYF
d_gene: .; j_gene: TRBJ1-1; abundance: .; v_gene: TRBV28; CDR3nt: TGTGCCAGCAGTTTCTTCTTTCGGCGGGTGAACACTGAAGCTTTCTTT; CDR3aa: CASSFFFRRVNTEAFF
d_gene: .; j_gene: TRBJ2-5; abundance: .; v_gene: TRBV7-2; CDR3nt: TGTGCCAGCACCCCGGGTAGGGGACAAGAGACCCAGTACTTC; CDR3aa: CASTPGRGQETQYF
d_gene: .; j_gene: TRBJ1-1; abundance: .; v_gene: TRBV2; CDR3nt: TGTGCCAGCAGCCCCGGGGCTGAAGCTTTCTTT; CDR3aa: CASSPGAEAFF
d_gene: .; j_gene: TRBJ1-5; abundance: .; v_gene: TRBV7-8; CDR3nt: TGTGCCAGCAGCTTAGTCGAAGGCGGCCGGGTGCCCCAGCATTTT; CDR3aa: CASSLVEGGRVPQHF
d_gene: .; j_gene: TRBJ1-4; abundance: .; v_gene: TRBV30; CDR3nt: TGTGCCTGGAGTCGGGGAACTAATGAAAAACTGTTTTTT; CDR3aa: CAWSRGTNEKLFF
d_gene: .; j_gene: TRBJ1-3; abundance: .; v_gene: TRBV9; CDR3nt: TGTGCCAGCAGCTCACGTCCGGGGGGAGGTGGAAACACCATATATTTT; CDR3aa: CASSSRPGGGGNTIYF
d_gene: TRBD2; j_gene: TRBJ2-3; abundance: few; v_gene: TRBV6-4; CDR3nt: TGTGCCAGCAGTGACGGGAGGGCCACAGATACGCAGTATTTT; CDR3aa: CASSDGRATDTQYF
d_gene: TRBD1; j_gene: TRBJ1-1; abundance: .; v_gene: TRBV4-3; CDR3nt: TGCGCCAGCAGCCAGGGGGGACAGGGGACGAACACTGAAGCTTTCTTT; CDR3aa: CASSQGGQGTNTEAFF
d_gene: .; j_gene: TRBJ1-5; abundance: once; v_gene: TRBV7-8; CDR3nt: TGTGCCAGCAGCTTAGTGAGTGTAAGGGGGAAGTCCTATCAGCCCCAGCATTTT; CDR3aa: CASSLVSVRGKSYQPQHF
d_gene: .; j_gene: TRBJ1-1; abundance: .; v_gene: TRBV4-1; CDR3nt: TGCGCCAGCCGGGGGGTTCGAGGGGACACTGAAGCTTTCTTT; CDR3aa: CASRGVRGDTEAFF
d_gene: TRBD1; j_gene: TRBJ2-7; abundance: .; v_gene: TRBV6-5; CDR3nt: TGTGCCAGCAGGATACCGGGACAGGGATCCGAGCAGTACTTC; CDR3aa: CASRIPGQGSEQYF
d_gene: TRBD2; j_gene: TRBJ2-7; abundance: .; v_gene: TRBV10-3; CDR3nt: TGTGCCATCAGCCCCGGGACTAGCAAGGCCGAGCAGTACTTC; CDR3aa: CAISPGTSKAEQYF
d_gene: TRBD2; j_gene: TRBJ2-1; abundance: .; v_gene: TRBV5-6; CDR3nt: TGTGCCAGCAGCTTGGAGGGTAGCGGGAAATTTTCCAATGAGCAGTTCTTC; CDR3aa: CASSLEGSGKFSNEQFF
d_gene: .; j_gene: TRBJ1-4; abundance: .; v_gene: TRBV5-4; CDR3nt: TGTGCCAGCAGCCCGTCGATCGGGACTAATGAAAAACTGTTTTTT; CDR3aa: CASSPSIGTNEKLFF
d_gene: TRBD2; j_gene: TRBJ2-7; abundance: .; v_gene: TRBV19; CDR3nt: TGTGCCAGTAGCAGCGGTGGGCTAGCGGGAGCGTCGCGGGTGGACGAGCAGTACTTC; CDR3aa: CASSSGGLAGASRVDEQYF
d_gene: .; j_gene: TRBJ1-1; abundance: .; v_gene: TRBV5-1; CDR3nt: TGCGCCAGCAGCCTACAGCGGGTGACTGAAGCTTTCTTT; CDR3aa: CASSLQRVTEAFF
d_gene: TRBD1; j_gene: TRBJ1-4; abundance: .; v_gene: TRBV27; CDR3nt: TGTGCCAGCAGTCCCCAGGGGGGCCACGGGGAAAAACTGTTTTTT; CDR3aa: CASSPQGGHGEKLFF
d_gene: TRBD1; j_gene: TRBJ1-2; abundance: .; v_gene: TRBV11-2; CDR3nt: TGTGCCAGCAGCTTAGGGTGGGGACAGGGGGCGCAAGGCTACACCTTC; CDR3aa: CASSLGWGQGAQGYTF
d_gene: .; j_gene: TRBJ2-3; abundance: .; v_gene: TRBV9; CDR3nt: TGTGCCAGCAGCCATACGCTAGCGCTCCCTCGCGGAGATACGCAGTATTTT; CDR3aa: CASSHTLALPRGDTQYF
d_gene: .; j_gene: TRBJ1-2; abundance: few; v_gene: TRBV19; CDR3nt: TGTGCCAGTAGTACCCGGAGGGCTAACTATGGCTACACCTTC; CDR3aa: CASSTRRANYGYTF
d_gene: .; j_gene: TRBJ1-4; abundance: .; v_gene: TRBV28; CDR3nt: TGTGCCAGCAGTTTAGATCGAAGGGGTAATGAAAAACTGTTTTTT; CDR3aa: CASSLDRRGNEKLFF
d_gene: TRBD1; j_gene: TRBJ1-2; abundance: .; v_gene: TRBV6-1; CDR3nt: TGTGCCAGCAGTGACGGGACAGCCCTCTATGGCTACACCTTC; CDR3aa: CASSDGTALYGYTF
d_gene: .; j_gene: TRBJ2-7; abundance: .; v_gene: TRBV6-5; CDR3nt: TGTGCCAGCAGACCAGTGCAGGGGGGATCCTACGAGCAGTACTTC; CDR3aa: CASRPVQGGSYEQYF
d_gene: .; j_gene: TRBJ2-2; abundance: .; v_gene: TRBV4-2; CDR3nt: TGTGCCAGCAGCCAACCCGACAGGTCGGAGGAGCGACTGTTTTTT; CDR3aa: CASSQPDRSEERLFF